This entry features one T cell receptor beta chain sequence. The antigen remains unidentified. TCR beta VDJ and CDR3 profiles were obtained from a genomic DNA template. MiXCR was run by TCRdb on the reads, yielding one entry per CDR3 protein. The profile shows 450,000 to 600,000 distinct CDR3 sequences, 25% to 40% of them singletons. The sample comes from a study of CD8+CD57+ T cells in acquired aplastic anemia. Trimming removed 0 bases at V and 4 bases at J, with 12 bases between. The CDR3 length is 14 residues. Germline CDR1 and CDR2: DFQATT and SNEGSKA (reference sequence). Study results and caveats: The same twenty-nine CD8+ CDR3 sequences occurred in patients and in controls.

All sequencing subjects had displayed CD8+CD57+ cell expansion on flow cytometry. The patients, all of them, had severe acquired aplastic anemia. The TCR sequence derives from a human donor with aplastic anemia. This chain connects TRBV20-1 to TRBJ1-2; possibly TRBD1 for D (6 bases). The sample comprised sorted CD4+, CD8+, or CD8+CD57+ T cells (not recorded which) from PBMCs. This CDR3 reads CSARDTGAGYGYTF. The CDR3 DNA follows: TGCAGTGCTAGAGATACGGGGGCGGGCTATGGCTACACCTTC.